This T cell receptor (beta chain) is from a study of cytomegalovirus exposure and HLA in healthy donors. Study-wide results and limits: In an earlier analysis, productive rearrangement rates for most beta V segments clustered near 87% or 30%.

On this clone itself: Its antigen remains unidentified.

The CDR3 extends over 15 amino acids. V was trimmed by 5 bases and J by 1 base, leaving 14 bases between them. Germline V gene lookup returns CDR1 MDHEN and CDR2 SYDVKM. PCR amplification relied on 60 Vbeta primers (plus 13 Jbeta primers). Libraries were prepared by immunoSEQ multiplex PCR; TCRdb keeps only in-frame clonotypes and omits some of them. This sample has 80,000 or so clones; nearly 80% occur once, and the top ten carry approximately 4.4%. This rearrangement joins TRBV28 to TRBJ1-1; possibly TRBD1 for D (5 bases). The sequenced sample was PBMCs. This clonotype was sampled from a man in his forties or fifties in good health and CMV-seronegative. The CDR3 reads CASSPPRGRNTEAFF. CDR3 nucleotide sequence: TGTGCCAGCAGTCCCCCGCGGGGCAGGAACACTGAAGCTTTCTTT.